The T cell receptor (beta chain) described here comes from a study of shared clonotypes between healthy human individuals. Study in general: Three plates were used per donor for CD4 naive, three for CD4 memory, two for CD8 naive and one for CD8 memory.

Genomic DNA from each subset was divided evenly over several immunoSEQ plates. Profiling relied on immunoSEQ multiplex PCR, and the TCRdb table lists in-frame clones only, not all of them. The data hold about 960,000 clones, with about three quarters observed a single time. The CDR3 loop spans 15 amino acids. Germline V lookup: CDR1 SGHRS, CDR2 YFSETQ. J lost 6 bases, V lost 5 bases, and 9 bases had no gene match. A CD45RA+ naive subset and a CD45RA-negative memory subset were split from CD4+ cells. Note on this clone: The antigen remains unidentified.

Overall study results and limits: Memory subsets had estimated richness that was generally smaller than that of naive subsets.

The gene calls are TRBV5-1 and TRBJ1-2, with TRBD1 matching 11 bases. The source is a man between 18 and 29 years old in good health. The sequencing input was memory CD4+ T cells sorted from blood. Indicated subset: CD45RA-negative fraction. The chain's CDR3 is CASRGVPGQGDGYTF. In DNA form, the CDR3 reads TGCGCCAGCAGAGGGGTCCCGGGACAGGGGGATGGCTACACCTTC.